The TCR beta chain under discussion was sequenced for a study of a mutant IDH1 vaccine in newly diagnosed glioma. Study-wide context: Either 4-6 weeks after radiotherapy alone or alongside temozolomide, vaccination was begun. Most patients had radiochemotherapy with temozolomide before enrollment; others had one alone.

Profiled with immunoSEQ multiplex PCR; TCRdb holds only in-frame clones, not every one. The sample holds some 61,000 clones; about four fifths are singletons and the top ten take approximately 12%. Concerning this clone: Its antigen is not known.

Stated time point: week 35, safety follow-up. The content of each vaccine dose was 300 ug of mutant IDH1 20-mer peptide, and topical imiquimod accompanied it. Eight vaccine doses were administered to patients at weeks 1, 3, 5, 7, 11, 15, 19 and 23. The origin of this receptor is a man between 18 and 29 years old with glioma. The sample consisted of PBMCs, taken from a glioma patient whose treatment included an IDH1 peptide vaccine.

The CDR3 region has the DNA TGTGCCAGCAGCTTAGCCCGGGGACAGGGTCTTAATGGCTACACCTTC. Protein sequence: CASSLARGQGLNGYTF. The V and J genes are TRBV7-2 and TRBJ1-2; TRBD1 agrees at 9 bases. The CDR3 length is 16 residues. V lost 0 bases and J lost 6; bases outside the gene matches: 8. Looked up from germline, CDR1 is SGHTA and CDR2 is FQGNSA.